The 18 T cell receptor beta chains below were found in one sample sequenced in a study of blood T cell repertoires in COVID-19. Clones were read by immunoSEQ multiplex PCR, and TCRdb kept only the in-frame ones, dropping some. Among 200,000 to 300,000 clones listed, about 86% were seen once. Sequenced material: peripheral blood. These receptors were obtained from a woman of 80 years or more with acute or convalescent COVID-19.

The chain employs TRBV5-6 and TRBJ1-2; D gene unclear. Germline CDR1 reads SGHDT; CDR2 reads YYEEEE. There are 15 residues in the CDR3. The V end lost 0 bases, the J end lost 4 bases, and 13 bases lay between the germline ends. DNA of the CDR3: TGTGCCAGCAGCTTGGCCGTACAGAAAGGCTATGGCTACACCTTC. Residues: CASSLAVQKGYGYTF.

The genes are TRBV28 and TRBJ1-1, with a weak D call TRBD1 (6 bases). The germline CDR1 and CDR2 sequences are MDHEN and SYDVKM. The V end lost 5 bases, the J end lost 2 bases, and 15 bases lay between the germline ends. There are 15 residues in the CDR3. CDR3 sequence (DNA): TGTGCCAGCAGTCCTATGGACAGTTTTAACACTGAAGCTTTCTTT. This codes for CASSPMDSFNTEAFF.

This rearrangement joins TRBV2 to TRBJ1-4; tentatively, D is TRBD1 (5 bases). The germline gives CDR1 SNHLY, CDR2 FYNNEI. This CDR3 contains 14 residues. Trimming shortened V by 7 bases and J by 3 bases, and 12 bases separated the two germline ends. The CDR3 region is CASKQGSANEKLFF. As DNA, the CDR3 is TGTGCCAGCAAGCAGGGTTCGGCTAATGAAAAACTGTTTTTT.

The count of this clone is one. This CDR3 is CASSLEGKWYEQYF. The CDR3 region has the DNA TGTGCCAGCAGCTTGGAGGGGAAGTGGTACGAGCAGTACTTC. The V gene is TRBV5-4, the J gene TRBJ2-7, with a possible D match to TRBD1 (5 bases). Trimming took off 0 bases at V and 4 bases at J, with 11 bases between the two ends. CDR3 length: 14 residues. CDR1 and CDR2 from the germline V gene are SGHNT and YYREEE (reference sequence).

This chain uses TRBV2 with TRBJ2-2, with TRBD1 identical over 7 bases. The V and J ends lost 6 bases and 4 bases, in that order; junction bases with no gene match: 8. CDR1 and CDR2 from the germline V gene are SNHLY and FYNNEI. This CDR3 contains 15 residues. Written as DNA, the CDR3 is TGTGCCAGCAGGAAGAGACAGGGCGGCACCGGGGAGCTGTTTTTT. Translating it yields CASRKRQGGTGELFF.

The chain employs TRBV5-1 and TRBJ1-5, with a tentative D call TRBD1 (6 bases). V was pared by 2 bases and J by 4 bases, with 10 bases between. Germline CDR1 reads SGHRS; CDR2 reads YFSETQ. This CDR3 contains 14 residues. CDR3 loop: CASSFGQGNQPQHF. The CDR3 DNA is TGCGCCAGCAGCTTCGGGCAGGGGAATCAGCCCCAGCATTTT.

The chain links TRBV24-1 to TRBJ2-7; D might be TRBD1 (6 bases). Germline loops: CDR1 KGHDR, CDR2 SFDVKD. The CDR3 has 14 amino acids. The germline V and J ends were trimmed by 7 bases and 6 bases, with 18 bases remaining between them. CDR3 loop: CATRASQGKSEQYF. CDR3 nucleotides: TGTGCCACCAGAGCGTCACAGGGTAAAAGCGAGCAGTACTTC.

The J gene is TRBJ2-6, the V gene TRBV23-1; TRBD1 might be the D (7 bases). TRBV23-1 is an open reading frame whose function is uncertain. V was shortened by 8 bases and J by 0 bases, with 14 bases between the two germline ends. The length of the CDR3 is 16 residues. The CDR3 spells CASCGTEDSGANVLTF. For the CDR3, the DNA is TGCGCCAGCTGCGGGACAGAGGACTCTGGGGCCAACGTCCTGACTTTC.

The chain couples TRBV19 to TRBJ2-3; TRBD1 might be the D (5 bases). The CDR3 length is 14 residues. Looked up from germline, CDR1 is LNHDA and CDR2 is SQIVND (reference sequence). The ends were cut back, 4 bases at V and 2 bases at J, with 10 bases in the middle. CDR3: CASSRGHNTDTQYF. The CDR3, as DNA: TGTGCCAGTAGTAGAGGACACAACACAGATACGCAGTATTTT.

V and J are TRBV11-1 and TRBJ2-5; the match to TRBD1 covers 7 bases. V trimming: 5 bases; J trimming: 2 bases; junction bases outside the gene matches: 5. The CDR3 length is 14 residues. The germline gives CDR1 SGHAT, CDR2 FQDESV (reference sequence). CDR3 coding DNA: TGTGCCAGCAGCCCGGGACAGACACAAGAGACCCAGTACTTC. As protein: CASSPGQTQETQYF.

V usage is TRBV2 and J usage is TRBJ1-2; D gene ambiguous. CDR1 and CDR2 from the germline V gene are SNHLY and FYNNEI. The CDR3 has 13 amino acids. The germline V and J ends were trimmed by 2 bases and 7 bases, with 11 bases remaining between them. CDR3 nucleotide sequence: TGTGCCAGCAGTGAATGGGAGGGAAGTGGCTACACCTTC. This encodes CASSEWEGSGYTF.

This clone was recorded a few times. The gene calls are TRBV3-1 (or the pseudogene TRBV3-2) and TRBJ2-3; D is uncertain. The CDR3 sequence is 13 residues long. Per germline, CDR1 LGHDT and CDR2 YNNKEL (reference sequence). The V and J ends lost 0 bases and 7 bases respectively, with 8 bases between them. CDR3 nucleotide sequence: TGTGCCAGCAGCCAAGATACAGCCAATACGCAGTATTTT. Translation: CASSQDTANTQYF.

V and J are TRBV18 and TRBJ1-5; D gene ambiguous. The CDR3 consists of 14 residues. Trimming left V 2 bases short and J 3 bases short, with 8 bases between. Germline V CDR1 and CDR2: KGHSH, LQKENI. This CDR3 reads CASSPNQNNQPQHF. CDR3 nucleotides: TGTGCCAGCTCACCAAACCAGAACAATCAGCCCCAGCATTTT.

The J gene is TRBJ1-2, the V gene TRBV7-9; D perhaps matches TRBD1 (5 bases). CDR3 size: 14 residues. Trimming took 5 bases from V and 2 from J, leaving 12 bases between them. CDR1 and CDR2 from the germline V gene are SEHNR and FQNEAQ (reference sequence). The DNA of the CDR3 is TGTGCCAGCAGCCGTTGGGAGGGGAACTATGGCTACACCTTC. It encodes CASSRWEGNYGYTF.

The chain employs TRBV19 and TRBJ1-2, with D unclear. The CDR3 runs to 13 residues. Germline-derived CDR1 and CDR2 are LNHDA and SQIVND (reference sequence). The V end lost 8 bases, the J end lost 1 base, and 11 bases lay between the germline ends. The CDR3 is CASAPNHNYGYTF. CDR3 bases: TGTGCCAGTGCCCCTAACCATAACTATGGCTACACCTTC.

The chain's CDR3 is CASSQTLSGNTIYF. CDR3 bases: TGTGCCAGCAGTCAGACTCTCTCTGGAAACACCATATATTTT. The chain carries TRBV28 and TRBJ1-3; D is uncertain. CDR3 length equals 14 residues. Germline CDR1 is MDHEN and CDR2 is SYDVKM. The V and J ends lost 5 bases and 0 bases respectively, with 8 bases between them.

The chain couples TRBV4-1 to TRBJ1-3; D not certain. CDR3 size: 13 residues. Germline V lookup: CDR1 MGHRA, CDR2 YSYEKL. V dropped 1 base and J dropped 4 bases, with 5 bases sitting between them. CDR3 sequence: CASSQAGGNTIYF. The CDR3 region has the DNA TGCGCCAGCAGCCAAGCTGGCGGAAACACCATATATTTT.

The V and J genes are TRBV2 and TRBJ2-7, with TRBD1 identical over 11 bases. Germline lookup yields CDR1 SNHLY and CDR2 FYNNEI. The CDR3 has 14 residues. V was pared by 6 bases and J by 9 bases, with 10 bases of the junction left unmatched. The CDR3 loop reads CASSALGQGGWQYF. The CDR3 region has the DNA TGTGCCAGCAGCGCTTTGGGACAGGGGGGGTGGCAGTACTTC.